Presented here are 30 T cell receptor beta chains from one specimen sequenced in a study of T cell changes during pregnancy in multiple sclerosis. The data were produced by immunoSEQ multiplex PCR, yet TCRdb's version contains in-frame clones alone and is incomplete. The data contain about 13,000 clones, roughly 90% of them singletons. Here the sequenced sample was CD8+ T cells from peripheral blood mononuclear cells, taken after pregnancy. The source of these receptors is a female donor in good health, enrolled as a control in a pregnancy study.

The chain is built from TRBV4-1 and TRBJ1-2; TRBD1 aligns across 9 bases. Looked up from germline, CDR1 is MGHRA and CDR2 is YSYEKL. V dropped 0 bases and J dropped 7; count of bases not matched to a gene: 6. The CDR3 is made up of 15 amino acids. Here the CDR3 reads CASSQEEGTGFGYTF. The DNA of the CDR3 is TGCGCCAGCAGCCAAGAAGAAGGGACAGGGTTTGGCTACACCTTC.

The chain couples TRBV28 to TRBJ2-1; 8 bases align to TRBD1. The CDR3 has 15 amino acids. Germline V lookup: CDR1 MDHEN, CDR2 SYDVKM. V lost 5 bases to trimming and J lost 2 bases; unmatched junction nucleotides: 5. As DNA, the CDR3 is TGTGCCAGCAGTGCCACAGGGGGACCCTACAATGAGCAGTTCTTC. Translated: CASSATGGPYNEQFF.

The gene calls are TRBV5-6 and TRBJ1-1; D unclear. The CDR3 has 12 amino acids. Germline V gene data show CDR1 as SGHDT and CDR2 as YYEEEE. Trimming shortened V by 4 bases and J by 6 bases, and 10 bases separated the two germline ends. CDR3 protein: CASSLTVPEAFF. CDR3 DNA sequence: TGTGCCAGCAGCCTAACAGTCCCTGAAGCTTTCTTT. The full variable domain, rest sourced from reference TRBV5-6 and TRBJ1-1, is DAGVTQSPTHLIKTRGQQVTLRCSPKSGHDTVSWYQQALGQGPQFIFQYYEEEERQRGNFPDRFSGHQFPNYSSELNVNALLLGDSALYLCASSLTVPEAFFGQGTRLTVV.

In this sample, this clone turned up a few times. CDR3 sequence reads: CASSPDSGNTIYF. In DNA form, the CDR3 reads TGTGCCAGCAGCCCCGACAGTGGAAACACCATATATTTT. The rearrangement uses TRBV5-6 and TRBJ1-3; weak D call: TRBD1 (5 bases). Deletions cut 4 bases from V and 3 bases from J, with 8 bases between. The germline V gene encodes CDR1 SGHDT and CDR2 YYEEEE. This CDR3 region has 13 residues.

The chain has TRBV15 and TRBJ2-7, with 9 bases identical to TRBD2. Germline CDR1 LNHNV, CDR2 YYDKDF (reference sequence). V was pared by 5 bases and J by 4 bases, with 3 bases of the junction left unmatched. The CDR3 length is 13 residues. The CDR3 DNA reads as TGTGCCACCAGCCCTAGCGGGACTTACGAGCAGTACTTC. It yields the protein CATSPSGTYEQYF.

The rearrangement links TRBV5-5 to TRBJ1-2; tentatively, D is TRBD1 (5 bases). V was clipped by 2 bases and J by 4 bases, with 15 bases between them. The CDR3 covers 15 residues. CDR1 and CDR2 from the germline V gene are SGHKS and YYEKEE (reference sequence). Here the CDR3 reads CASSFAGHGVYGYTF. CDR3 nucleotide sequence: TGTGCCAGCAGCTTTGCGGGGCATGGAGTCTATGGCTACACCTTC.

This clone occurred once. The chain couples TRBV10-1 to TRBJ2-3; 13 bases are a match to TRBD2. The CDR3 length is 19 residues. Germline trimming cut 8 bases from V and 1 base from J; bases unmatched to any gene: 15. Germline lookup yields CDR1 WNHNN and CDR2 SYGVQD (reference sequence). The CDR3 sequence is CASDCGPGTSGTCTDTQYF. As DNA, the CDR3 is TGCGCCAGCGACTGCGGACCAGGGACTAGCGGGACCTGCACAGATACGCAGTATTTT.

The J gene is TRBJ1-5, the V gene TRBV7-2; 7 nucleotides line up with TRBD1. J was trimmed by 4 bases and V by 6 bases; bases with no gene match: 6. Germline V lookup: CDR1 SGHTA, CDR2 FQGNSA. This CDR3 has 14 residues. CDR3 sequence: CASSRDSLNQPQHF. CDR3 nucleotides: TGTGCCAGCAGTCGGGACAGCTTAAATCAGCCCCAGCATTTT.

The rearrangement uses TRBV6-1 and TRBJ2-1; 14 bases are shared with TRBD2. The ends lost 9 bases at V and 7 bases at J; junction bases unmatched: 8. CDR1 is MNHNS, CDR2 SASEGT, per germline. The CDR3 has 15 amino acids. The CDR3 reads CASHLTSGGVNEQFF. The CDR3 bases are TGTGCCAGTCACCTGACTAGCGGGGGGGTGAATGAGCAGTTCTTC.

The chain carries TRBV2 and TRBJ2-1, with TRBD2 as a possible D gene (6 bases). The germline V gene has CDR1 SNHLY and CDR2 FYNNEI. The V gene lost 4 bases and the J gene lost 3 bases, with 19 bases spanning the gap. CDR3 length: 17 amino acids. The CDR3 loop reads CASSVFRSGGVYNEQFF. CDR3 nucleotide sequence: TGTGCCAGCAGTGTATTTAGAAGCGGAGGGGTCTACAATGAGCAGTTCTTC.

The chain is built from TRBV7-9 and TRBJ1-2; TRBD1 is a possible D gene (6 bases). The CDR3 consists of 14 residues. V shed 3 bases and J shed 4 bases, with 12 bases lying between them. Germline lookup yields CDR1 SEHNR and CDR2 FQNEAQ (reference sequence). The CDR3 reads CASSLITGSYGYTF. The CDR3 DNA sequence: TGTGCCAGCAGCTTGATAACAGGGTCCTATGGCTACACCTTC.

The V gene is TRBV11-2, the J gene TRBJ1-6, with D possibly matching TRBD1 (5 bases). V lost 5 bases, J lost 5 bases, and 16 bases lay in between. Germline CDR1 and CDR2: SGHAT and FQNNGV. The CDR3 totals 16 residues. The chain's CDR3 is CASSLAGLTHNSPLHF. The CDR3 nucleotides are TGTGCCAGCAGCCTCGCAGGGCTCACCCATAATTCACCCCTCCACTTT.

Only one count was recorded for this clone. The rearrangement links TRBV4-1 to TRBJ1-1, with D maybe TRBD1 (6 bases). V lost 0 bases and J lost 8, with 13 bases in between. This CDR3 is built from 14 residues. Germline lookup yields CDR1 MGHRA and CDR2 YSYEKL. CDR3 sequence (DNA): TGCGCCAGCAGCCAAGAGTGGGGCACAGGGGAAGCTTTCTTT. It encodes CASSQEWGTGEAFF.

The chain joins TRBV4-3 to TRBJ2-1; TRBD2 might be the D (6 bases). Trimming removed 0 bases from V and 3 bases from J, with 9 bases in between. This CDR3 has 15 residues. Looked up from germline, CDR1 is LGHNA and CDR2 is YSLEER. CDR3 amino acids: CASSQEPGVYNEQFF. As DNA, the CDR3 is TGCGCCAGCAGCCAAGAGCCGGGAGTCTACAATGAGCAGTTCTTC.

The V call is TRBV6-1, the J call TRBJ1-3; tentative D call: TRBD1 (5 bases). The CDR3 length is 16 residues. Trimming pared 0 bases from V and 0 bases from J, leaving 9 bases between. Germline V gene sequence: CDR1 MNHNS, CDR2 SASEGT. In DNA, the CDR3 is TGTGCCAGCAGTGAAGCAGGGGCTGACTCTGGAAACACCATATATTTT. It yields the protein CASSEAGADSGNTIYF.

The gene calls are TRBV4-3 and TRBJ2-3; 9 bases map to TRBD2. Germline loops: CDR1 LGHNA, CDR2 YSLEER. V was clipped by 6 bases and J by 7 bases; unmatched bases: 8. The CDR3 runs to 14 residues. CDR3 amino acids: CASSMAGGAYTQYF. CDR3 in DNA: TGCGCCAGCAGTATGGCGGGAGGGGCGTATACGCAGTATTTT.

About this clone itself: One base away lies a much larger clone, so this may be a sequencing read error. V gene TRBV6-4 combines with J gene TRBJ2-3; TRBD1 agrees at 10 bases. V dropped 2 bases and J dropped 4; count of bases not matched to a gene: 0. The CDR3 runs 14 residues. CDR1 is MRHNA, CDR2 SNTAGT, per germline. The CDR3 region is CASSDGQGADTQYF. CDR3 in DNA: TGTGCCAGCAGTGACGGACAGGGGGCAGATACGCAGTATTTT.

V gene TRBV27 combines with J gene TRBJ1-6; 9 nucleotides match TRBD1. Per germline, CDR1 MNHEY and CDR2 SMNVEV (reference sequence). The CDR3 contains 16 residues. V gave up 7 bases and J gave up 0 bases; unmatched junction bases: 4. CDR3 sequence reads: CASKGQGFSYNSPLHF. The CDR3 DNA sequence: TGTGCCAGCAAGGGACAGGGTTTCTCCTATAATTCACCCCTCCACTTT.

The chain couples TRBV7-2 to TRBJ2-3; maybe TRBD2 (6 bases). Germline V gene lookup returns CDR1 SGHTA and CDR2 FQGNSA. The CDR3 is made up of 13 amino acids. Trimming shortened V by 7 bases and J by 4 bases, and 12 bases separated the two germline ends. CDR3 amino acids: CASTQGGADTQYF. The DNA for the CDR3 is TGTGCCAGCACACAAGGAGGGGCAGATACGCAGTATTTT.

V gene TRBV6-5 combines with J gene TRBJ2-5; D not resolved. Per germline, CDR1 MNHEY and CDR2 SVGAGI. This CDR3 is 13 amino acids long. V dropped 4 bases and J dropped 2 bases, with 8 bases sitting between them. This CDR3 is CASSFSPQETQYF. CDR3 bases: TGTGCCAGCAGTTTTAGTCCTCAAGAGACCCAGTACTTC.

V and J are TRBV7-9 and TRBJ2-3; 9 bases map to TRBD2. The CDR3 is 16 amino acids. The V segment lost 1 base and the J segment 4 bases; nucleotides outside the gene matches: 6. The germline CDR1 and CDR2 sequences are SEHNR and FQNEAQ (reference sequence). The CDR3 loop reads CASSLGTSVFPDTQYF. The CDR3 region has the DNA TGTGCCAGCAGCTTAGGGACTAGCGTCTTCCCAGATACGCAGTATTTT.

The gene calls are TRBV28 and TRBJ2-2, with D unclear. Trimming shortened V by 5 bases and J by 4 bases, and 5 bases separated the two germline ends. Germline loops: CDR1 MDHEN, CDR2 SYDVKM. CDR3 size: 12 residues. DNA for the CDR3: TGTGCCAGCAGTCGTAGCACCGGGGAGCTGTTTTTT. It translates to CASSRSTGELFF. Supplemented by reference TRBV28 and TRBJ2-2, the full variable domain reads DVKVTQSSRYLVKRTGEKVFLECVQDMDHENMFWYRQDPGLGLRLIYFSYDVKMKEKGDIPEGYSVSREKKERFSLILESASTNQTSMYLCASSRSTGELFFGEGSRLTVL.

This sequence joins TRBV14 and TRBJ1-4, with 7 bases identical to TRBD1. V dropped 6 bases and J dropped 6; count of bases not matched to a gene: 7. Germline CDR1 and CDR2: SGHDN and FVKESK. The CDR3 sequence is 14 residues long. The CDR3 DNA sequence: TGTGCCAGCAGGCACACAGGGGATCATGAAAAACTGTTTTTT. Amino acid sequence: CASRHTGDHEKLFF.

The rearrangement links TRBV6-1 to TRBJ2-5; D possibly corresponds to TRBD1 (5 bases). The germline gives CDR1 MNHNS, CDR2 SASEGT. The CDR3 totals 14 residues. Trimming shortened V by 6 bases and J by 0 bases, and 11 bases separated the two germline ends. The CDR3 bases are TGTGCCAGCAGGCCGGTGACAGACCAAGAGACCCAGTACTTC. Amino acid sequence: CASRPVTDQETQYF.

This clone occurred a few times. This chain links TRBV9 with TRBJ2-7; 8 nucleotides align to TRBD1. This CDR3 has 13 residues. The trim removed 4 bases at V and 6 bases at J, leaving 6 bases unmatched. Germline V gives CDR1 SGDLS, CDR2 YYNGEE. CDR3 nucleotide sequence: TGTGCCAGCAGCCCGTGGACAGGGAGCGAGCAGTACTTC. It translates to CASSPWTGSEQYF. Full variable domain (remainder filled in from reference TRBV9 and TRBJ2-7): DSGVTQTPKHLITATGQRVTLRCSPRSGDLSVYWYQQSLDQGLQFLIQYYNGEERAKGNILERFSAQQFPDLHSELNLSSLELGDSALYFCASSPWTGSEQYFGPGTRLTVT.

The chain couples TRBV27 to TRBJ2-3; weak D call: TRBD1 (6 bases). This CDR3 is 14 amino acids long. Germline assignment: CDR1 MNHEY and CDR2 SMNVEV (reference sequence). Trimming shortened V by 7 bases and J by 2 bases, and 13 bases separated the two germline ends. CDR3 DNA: TGTGCCAGCAAGACACAGGGATACACAGATACGCAGTATTTT. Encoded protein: CASKTQGYTDTQYF.

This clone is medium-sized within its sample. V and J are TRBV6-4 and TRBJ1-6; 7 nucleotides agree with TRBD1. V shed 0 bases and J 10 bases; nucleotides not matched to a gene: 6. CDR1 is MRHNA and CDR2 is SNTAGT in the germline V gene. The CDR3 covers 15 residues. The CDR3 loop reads CASSDSEGASSPLHF. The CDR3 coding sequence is TGTGCCAGCAGTGACTCAGAGGGGGCTAGCTCACCCCTCCACTTT.

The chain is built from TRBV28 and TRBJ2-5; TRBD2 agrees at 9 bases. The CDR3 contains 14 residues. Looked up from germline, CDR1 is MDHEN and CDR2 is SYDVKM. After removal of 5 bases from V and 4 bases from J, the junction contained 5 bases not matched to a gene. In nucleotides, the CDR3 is TGTGCCAGCAGTCTTCTTAGCGGGGGAGAGACCCAGTACTTC. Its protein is CASSLLSGGETQYF.

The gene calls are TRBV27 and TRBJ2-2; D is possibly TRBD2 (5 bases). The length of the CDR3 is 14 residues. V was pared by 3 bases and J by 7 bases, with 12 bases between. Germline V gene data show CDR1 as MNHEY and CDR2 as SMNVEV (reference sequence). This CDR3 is CASSFPQEGGELFF. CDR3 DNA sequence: TGTGCCAGCAGTTTCCCACAAGAGGGCGGGGAGCTGTTTTTT.

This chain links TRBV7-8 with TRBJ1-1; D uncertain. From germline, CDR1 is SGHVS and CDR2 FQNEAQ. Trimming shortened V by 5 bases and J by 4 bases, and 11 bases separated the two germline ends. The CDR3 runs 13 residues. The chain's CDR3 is CASSRVAGTEAFF. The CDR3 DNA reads TGTGCCAGCAGCCGGGTTGCGGGCACTGAAGCTTTCTTT. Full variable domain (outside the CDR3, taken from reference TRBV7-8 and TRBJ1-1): GAGVSQSPRYKVAKRGQDVALRCDPISGHVSLFWYQQALGQGPEFLTYFQNEAQLDKSGLPSDRFFAERPEGSVSTLKIQRTQQEDSAVYLCASSRVAGTEAFFGQGTRLTVV.